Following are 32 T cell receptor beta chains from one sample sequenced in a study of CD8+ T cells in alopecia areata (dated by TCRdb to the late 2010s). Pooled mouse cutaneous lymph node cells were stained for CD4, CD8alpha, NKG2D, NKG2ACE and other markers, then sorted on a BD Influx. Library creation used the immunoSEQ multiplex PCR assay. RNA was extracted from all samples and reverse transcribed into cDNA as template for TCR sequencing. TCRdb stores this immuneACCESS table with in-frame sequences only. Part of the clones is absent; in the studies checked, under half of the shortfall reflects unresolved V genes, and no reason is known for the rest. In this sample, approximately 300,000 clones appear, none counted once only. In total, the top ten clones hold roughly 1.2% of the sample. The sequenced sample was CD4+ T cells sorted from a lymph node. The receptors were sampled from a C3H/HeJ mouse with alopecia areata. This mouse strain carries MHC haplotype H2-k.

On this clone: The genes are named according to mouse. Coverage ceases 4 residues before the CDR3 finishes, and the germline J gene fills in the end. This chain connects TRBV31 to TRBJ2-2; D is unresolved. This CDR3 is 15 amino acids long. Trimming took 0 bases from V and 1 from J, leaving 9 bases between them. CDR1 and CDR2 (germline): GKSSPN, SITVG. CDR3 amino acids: CAWSLSDKNTGQLYF. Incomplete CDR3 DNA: TGTGCCTGGAGTCTATCAGATAAAAACACCGGG.

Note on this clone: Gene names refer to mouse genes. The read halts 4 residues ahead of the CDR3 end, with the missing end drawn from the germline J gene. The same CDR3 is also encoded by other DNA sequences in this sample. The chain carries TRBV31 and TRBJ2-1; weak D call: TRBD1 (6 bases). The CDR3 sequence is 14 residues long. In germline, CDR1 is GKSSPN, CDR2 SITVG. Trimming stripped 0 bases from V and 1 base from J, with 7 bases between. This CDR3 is CAWSLRGNYAEQFF. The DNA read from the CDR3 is TGTGCCTGGAGTCTGAGGGGGAACTATGCT.

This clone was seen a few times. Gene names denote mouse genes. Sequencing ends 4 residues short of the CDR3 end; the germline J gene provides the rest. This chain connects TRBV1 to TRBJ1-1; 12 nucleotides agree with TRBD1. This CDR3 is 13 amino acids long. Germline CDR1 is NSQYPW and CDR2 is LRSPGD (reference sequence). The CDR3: CTCRGTGGEEVFF. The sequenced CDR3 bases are TGCACCTGCAGGGGGACAGGGGGCGAA.

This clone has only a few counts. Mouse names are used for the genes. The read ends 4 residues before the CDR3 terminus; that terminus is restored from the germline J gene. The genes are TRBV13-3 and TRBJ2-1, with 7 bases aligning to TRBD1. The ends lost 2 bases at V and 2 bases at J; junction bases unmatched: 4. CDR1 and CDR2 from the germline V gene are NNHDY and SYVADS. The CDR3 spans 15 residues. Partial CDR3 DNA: TGTGCCAGCAGTGAGAGGGGGACAGACTATGCT. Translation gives CASSERGTDYA. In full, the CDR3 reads CASSERGTDYAEQFF.

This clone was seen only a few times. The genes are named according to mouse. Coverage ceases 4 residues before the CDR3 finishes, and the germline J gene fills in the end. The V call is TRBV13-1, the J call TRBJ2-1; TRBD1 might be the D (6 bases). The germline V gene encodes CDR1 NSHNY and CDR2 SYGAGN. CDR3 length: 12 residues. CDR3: CASRIQGAEQFF. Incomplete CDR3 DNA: TGTGCCAGCAGGATACAGGGAGCT.

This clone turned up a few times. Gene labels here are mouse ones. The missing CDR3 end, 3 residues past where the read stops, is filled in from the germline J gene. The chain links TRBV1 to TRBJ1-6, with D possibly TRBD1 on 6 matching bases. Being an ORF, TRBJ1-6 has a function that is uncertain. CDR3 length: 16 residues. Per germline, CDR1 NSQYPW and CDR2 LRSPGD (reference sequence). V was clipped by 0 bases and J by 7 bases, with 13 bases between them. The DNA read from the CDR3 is TGCACCTGCAGTGCAGATCTTCAGGGGTGGAATTCGCCC. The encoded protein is CTCSADLQGWNSP. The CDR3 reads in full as CTCSADLQGWNSPLYF.

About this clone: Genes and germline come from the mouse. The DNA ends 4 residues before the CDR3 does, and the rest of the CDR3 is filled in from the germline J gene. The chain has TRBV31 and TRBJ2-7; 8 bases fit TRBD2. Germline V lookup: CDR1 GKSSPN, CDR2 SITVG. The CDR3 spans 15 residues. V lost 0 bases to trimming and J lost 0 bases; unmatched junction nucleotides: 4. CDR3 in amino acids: CAWSLKGGRSYEQYF. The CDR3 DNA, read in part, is TGTGCCTGGAGTCTAAAGGGGGGGCGCTCCTAT.

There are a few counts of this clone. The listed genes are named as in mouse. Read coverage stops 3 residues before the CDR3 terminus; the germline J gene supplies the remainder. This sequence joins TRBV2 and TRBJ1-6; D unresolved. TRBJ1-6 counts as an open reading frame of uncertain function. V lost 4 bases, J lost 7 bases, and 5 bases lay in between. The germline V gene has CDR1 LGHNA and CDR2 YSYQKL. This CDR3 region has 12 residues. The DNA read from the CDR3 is TGTGCCAGCAGCCCAGGAAATTCGCCC. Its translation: CASSPGNSP. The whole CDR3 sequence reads CASSPGNSPLYF.

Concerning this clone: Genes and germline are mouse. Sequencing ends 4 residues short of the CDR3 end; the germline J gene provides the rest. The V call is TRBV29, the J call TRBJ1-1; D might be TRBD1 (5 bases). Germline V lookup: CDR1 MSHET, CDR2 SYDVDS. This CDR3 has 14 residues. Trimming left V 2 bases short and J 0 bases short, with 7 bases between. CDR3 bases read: TGTGCTAGCAGTTTAGACAGTACAAACACA. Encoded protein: CASSLDSTNT. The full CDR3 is CASSLDSTNTEVFF.

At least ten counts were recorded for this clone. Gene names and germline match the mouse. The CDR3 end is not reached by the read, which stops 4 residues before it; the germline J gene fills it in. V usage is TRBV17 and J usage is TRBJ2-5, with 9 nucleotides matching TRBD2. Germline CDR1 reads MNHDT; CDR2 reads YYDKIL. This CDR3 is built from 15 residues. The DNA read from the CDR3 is TGTGCTAGCAGTAGAGATAGCCTGGGGGGGGAC. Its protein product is CASSRDSLGGD. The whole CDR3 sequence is CASSRDSLGGDTQYF.

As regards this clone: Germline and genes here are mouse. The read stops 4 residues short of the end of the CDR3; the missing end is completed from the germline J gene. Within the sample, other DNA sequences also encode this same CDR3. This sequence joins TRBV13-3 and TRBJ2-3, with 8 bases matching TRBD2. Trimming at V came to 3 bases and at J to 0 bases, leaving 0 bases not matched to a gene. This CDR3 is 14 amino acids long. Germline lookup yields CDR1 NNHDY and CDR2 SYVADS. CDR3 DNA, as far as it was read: TGTGCCAGCAGTGGACTGGGGAGTGCAGAA. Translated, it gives CASSGLGSAE. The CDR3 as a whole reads CASSGLGSAETLYF.

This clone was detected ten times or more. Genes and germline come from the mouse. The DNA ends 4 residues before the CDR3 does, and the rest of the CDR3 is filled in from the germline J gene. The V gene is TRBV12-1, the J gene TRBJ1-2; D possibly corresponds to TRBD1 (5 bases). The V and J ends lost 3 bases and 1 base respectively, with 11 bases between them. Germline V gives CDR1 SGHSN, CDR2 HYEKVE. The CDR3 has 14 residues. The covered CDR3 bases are TGTGCCAGCTCTTCCCCGGGGGGAAACTCC. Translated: CASSSPGGNS. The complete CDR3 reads CASSSPGGNSDYTF.

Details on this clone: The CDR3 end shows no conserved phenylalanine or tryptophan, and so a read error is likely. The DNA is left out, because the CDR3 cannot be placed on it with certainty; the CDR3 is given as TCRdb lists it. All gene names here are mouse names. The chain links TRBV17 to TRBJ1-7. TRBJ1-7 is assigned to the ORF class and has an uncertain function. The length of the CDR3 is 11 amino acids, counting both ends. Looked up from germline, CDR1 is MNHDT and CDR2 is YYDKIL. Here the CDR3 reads CASSLWGAYDH.

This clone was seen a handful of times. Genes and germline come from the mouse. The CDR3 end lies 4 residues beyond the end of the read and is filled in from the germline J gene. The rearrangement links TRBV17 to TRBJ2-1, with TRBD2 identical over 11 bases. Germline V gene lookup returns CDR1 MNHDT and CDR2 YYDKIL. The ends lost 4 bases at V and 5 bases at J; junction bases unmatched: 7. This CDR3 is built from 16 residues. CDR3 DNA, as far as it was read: TGTGCTAGCAGTAATACTGGGGGGGCGCAGGATGCT. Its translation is CASSNTGGAQDA. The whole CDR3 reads CASSNTGGAQDAEQFF.

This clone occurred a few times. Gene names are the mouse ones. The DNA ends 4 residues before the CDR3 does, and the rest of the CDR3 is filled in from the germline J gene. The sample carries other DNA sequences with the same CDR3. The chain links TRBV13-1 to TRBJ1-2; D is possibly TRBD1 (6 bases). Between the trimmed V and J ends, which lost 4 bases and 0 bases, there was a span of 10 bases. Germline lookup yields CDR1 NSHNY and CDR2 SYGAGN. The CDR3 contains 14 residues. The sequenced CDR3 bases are TGTGCCAGCAGTCCGGACAGAACAAACTCC. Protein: CASSPDRTNS. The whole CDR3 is CASSPDRTNSDYTF.

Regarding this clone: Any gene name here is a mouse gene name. Incomplete CDR3 DNA: TGTGCCAGCAGTTTCTCCCGGACAGAACAAGAC. This gives the protein CASSFSRTEQD. The whole CDR3 protein reads CASSFSRTEQDTQYF. This chain connects TRBV14 to TRBJ2-5; tentatively, D is TRBD1 (6 bases). The read stops 4 residues short of the end of the CDR3; the missing end is completed from the germline J gene. V lost 0 bases and J 3 bases, leaving 11 bases between the germline ends. Germline values: CDR1 SGHDT, CDR2 FRDEAV. The CDR3 loop spans 15 amino acids.

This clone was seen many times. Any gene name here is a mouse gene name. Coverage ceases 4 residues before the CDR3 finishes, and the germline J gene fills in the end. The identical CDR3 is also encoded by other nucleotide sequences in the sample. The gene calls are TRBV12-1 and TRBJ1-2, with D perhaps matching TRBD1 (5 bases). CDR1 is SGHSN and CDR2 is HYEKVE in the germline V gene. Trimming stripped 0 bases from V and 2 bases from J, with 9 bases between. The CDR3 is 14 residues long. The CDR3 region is CASSLGGRNSDYTF. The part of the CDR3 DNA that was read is TGTGCCAGCTCTCTCGGGGGGAGGAACTCC.

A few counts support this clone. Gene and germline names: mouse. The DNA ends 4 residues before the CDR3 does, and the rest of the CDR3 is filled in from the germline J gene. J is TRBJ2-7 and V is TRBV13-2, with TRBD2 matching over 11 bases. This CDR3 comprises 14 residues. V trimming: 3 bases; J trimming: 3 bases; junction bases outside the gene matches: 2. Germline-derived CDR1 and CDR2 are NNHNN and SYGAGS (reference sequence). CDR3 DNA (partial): TGTGCCAGCGGTGGGACTGGGGGGCGCTAT. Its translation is CASGGTGGRY. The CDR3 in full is CASGGTGGRYEQYF.

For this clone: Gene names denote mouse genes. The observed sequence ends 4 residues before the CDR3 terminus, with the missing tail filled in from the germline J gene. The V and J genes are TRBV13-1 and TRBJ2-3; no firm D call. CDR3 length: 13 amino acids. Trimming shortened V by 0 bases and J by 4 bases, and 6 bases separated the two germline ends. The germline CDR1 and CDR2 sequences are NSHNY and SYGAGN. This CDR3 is CASSDGQTETLYF. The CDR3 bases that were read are TGTGCCAGCAGTGATGGCCAGACAGAA.

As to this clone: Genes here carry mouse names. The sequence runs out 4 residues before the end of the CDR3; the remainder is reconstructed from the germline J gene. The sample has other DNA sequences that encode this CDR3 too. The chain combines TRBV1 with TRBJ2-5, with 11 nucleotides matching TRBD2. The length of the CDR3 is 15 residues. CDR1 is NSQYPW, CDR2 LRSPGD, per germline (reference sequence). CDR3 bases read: TGCACCTGCAGTGCCCGGGACTGGGGGAGAGAC. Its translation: CTCSARDWGRD. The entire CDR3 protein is CTCSARDWGRDTQYF.

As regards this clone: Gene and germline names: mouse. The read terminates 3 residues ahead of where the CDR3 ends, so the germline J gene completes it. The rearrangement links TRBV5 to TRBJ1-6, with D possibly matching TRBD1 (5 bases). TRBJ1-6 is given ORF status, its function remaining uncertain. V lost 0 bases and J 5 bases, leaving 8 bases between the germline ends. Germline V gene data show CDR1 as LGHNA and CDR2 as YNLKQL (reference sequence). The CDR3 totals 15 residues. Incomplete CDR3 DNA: TGTGCCAGCAGCCAAGAGGTGGGGGATAATTCGCCC. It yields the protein CASSQEVGDNSP. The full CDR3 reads CASSQEVGDNSPLYF.

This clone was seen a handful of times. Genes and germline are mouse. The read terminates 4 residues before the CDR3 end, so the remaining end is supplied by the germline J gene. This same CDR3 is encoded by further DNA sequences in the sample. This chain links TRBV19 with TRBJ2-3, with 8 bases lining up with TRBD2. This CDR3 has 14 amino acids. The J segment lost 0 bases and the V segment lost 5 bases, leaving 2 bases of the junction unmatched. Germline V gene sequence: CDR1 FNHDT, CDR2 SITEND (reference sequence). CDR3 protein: CASSRTGSAETLYF. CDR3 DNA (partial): TGTGCCAGCAGCCGGACTGGGAGTGCAGAA.

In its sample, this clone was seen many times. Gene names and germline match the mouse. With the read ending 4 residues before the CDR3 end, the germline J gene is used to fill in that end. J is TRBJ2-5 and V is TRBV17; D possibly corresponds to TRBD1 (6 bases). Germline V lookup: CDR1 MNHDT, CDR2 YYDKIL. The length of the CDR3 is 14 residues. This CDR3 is CASSRDHREDTQYF. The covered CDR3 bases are TGTGCTAGCAGTAGAGATCACAGGGAAGAC.

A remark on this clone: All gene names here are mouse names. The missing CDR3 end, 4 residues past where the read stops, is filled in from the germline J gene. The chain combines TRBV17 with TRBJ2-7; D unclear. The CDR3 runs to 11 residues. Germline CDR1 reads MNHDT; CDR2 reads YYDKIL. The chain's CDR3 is CASSSQYEQYF. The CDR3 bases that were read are TGTGCTAGCAGTAGCCAGTAT.

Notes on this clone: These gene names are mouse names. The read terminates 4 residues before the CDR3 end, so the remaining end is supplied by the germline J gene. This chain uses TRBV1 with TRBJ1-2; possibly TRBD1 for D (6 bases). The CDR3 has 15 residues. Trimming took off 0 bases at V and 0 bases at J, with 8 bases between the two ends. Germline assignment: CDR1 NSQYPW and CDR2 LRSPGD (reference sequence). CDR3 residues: CTCSAEGGPNSDYTF. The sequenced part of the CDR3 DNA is TGCACCTGCAGTGCAGAGGGGGGGCCAAACTCC.

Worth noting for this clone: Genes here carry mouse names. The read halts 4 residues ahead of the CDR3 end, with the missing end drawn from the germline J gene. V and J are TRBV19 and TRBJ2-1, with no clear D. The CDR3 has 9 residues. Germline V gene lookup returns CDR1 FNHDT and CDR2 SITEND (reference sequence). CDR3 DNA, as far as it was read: TGTGCCAGCAGCTCT. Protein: CASSS. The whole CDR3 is CASSSEQFF.

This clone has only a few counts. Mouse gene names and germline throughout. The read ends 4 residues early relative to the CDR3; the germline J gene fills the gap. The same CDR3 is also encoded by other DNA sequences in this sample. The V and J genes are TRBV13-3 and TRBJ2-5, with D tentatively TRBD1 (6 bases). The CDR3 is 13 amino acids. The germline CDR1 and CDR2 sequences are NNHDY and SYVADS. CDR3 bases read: TGTGCCAGCAGTGATCCAGGGGAAGAC. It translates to CASSDPGED. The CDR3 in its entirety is CASSDPGEDTQYF.

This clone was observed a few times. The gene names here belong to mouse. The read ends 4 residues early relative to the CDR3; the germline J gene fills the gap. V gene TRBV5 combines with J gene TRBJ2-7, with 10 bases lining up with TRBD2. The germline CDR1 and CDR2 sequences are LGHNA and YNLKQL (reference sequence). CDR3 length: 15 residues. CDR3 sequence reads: CASSQEWDWGYEQYF. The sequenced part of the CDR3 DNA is TGTGCCAGCAGCCAAGAGTGGGACTGGGGATAT.

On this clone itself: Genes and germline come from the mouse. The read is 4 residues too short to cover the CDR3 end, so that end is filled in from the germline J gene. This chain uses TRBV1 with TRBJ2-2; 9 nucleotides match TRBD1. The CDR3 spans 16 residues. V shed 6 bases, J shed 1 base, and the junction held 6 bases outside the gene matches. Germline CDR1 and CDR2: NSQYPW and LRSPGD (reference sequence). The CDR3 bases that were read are TGCACCTGCAGCTTCCGGGACAGGGTAAACACCGGG. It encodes CTCSFRDRVNTG. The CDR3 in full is CTCSFRDRVNTGQLYF.

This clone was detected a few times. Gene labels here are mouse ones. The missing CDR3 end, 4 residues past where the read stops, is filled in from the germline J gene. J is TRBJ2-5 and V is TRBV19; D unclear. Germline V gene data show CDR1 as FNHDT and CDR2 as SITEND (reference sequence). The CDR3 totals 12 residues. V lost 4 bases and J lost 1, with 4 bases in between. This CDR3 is CASSSYQDTQYF. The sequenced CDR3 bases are TGTGCCAGCAGTTCATACCAAGAC.

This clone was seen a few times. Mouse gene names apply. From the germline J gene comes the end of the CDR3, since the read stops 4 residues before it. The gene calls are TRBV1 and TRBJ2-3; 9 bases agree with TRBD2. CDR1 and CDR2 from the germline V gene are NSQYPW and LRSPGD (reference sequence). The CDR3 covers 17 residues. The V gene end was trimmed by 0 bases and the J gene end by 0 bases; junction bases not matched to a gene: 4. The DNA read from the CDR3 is TGCACCTGCAGTGCAGAACTGGGGGGAACTAGTGCAGAA. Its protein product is CTCSAELGGTSAE. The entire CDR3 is CTCSAELGGTSAETLYF.

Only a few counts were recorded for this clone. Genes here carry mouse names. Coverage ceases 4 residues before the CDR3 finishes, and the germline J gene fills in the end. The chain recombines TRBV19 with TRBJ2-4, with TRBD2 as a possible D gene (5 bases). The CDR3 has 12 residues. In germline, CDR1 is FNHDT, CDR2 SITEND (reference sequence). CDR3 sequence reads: CASSMTENTLYF. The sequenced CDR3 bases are TGTGCCAGCAGTATGACTGAAAAC.